The sequence of this TCR beta chain was determined in a study of cytomegalovirus exposure and HLA in healthy donors. Broader study findings: A later analysis found common viral pathogens apparently linked to several of the most significant clusters.

PCR primers comprised 60 Vbeta and 13 Jbeta primers. Assay: immunoSEQ multiplex PCR; the TCRdb copy retains only in-frame clones and omits some. The profile shows 74,000 or so clones, 79% of them singletons. For this clone: Its matching antigen is unknown.

Trimming cost V 0 bases and J 5 bases; bases outside gene matches: 6. This CDR3 comprises 15 residues. Germline CDR1 SQVTM, CDR2 ANQGSEA. The clonotype was recovered from a woman aged 40 to 50 in good health and CMV-seropositive. The sequenced sample consisted of PBMCs. The genes are TRBV29-1 and TRBJ2-7; 11 nucleotides line up with TRBD2. The CDR3 spells CSVEEGLAGGNEQYF. For the CDR3, the DNA is TGCAGCGTTGAAGAGGGGCTAGCGGGAGGTAACGAGCAGTACTTC.